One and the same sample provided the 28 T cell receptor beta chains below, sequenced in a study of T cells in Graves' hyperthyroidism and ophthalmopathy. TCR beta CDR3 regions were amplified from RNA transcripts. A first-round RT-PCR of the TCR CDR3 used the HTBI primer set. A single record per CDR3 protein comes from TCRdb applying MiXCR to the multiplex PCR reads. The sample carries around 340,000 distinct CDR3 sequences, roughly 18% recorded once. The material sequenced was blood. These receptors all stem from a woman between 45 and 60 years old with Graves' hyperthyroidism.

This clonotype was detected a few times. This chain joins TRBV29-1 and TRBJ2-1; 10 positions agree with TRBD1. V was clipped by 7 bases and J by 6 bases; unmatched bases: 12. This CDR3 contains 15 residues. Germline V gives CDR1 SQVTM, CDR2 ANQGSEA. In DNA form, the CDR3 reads TGCAGCGCCGCCCTGACAGGGGGCCCGGCCAATGAGCAGTTCTTC. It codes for CSAALTGGPANEQFF.

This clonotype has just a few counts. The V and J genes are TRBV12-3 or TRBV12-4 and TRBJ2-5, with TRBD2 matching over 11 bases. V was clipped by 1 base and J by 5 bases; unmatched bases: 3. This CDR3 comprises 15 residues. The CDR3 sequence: CASSLDIAGGETQYF. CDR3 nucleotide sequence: TGTGCCAGCAGTTTAGATATAGCGGGGGGGGAGACCCAGTACTTC.

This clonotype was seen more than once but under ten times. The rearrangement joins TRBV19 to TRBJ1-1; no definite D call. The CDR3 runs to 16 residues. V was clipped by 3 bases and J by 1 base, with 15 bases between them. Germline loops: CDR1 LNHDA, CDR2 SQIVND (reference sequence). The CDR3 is CASSIASGLGNTEAFF. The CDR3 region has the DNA TGTGCCAGTAGTATTGCTTCGGGTCTGGGGAACACTGAAGCTTTCTTT. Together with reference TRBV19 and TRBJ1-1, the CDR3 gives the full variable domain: DGGITQSPKYLFRKEGQNVTLSCEQNLNHDAMYWYRQDPGQGLRLIYYSQIVNDFQKGDIAEGYSVSREKKESFPLTVTSAQKNPTAFYLCASSIASGLGNTEAFFGQGTRLTVV.

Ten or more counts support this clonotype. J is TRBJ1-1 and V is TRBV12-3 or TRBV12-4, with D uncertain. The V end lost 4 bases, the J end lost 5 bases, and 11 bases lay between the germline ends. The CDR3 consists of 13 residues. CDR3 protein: CASSSLGWTEAFF. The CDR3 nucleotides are TGTGCCAGCAGTTCCCTCGGGTGGACTGAAGCTTTCTTT.

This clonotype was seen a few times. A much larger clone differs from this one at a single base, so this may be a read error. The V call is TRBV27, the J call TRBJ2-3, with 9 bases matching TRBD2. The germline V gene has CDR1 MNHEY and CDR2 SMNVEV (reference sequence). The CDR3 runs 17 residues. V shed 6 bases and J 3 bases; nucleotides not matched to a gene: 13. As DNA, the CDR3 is TGTGCCAGCAGCCTCTTGAGGCTAGCGGGACCGACAGATACGCAGTATTTT. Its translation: CASSLLRLAGPTDTQYF.

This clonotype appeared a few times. This chain's CDR3 is CASSPPGGPYEQYF. CDR3 sequence (DNA): TGTGCCAGCAGCCCCCCAGGGGGCCCCTACGAGCAGTACTTC. This sequence joins TRBV7-3 and TRBJ2-7; 8 bases fit TRBD1. The V and J ends lost 5 bases and 2 bases, in that order; junction bases with no gene match: 5. CDR1 and CDR2 from the germline V gene are SGHTA and FQGTGA. The CDR3 consists of 14 residues.

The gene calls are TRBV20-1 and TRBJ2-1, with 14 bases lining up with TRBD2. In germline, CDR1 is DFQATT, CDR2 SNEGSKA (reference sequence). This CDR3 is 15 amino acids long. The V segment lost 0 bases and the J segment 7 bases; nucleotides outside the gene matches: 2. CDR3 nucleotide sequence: TGCAGTGCTAGAGACGGGACTAGCGGGAGAAATGAGCAGTTCTTC. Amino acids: CSARDGTSGRNEQFF.

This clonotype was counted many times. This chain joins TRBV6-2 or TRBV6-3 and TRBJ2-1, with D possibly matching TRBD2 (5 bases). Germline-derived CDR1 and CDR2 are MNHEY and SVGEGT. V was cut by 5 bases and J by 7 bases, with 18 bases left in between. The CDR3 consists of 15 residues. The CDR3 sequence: CASSAMGRGLNEQFF. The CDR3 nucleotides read TGTGCCAGCAGTGCGATGGGGAGAGGGTTGAATGAGCAGTTCTTC.

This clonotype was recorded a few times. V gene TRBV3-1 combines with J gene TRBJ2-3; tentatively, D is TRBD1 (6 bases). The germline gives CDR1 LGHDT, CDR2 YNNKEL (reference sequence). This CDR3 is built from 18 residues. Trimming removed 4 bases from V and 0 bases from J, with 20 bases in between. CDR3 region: CASSPNLGGGLSTDTQYF. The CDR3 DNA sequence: TGTGCCAGCAGCCCCAACCTAGGGGGTGGACTCAGCACAGATACGCAGTATTTT.

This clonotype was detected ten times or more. The CDR3 region has the DNA TGTGCCAGCGCTAGCGGGGGGGCCCTAGAGACCCAGTACTTC. Translating gives CASASGGALETQYF. The chain couples TRBV27 to TRBJ2-5; 12 bases agree with TRBD2. V shed 8 bases, J shed 4 bases, and the junction held 5 bases outside the gene matches. CDR1 and CDR2 (germline): MNHEY, SMNVEV (reference sequence). The CDR3 loop spans 14 amino acids.

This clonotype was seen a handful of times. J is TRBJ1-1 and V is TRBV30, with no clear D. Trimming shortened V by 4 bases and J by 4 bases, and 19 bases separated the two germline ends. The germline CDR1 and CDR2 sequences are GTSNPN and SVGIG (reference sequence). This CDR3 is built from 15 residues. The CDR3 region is CAWTKDGILSTEAFF. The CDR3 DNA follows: TGTGCCTGGACCAAGGATGGTATATTGAGCACTGAAGCTTTCTTT.

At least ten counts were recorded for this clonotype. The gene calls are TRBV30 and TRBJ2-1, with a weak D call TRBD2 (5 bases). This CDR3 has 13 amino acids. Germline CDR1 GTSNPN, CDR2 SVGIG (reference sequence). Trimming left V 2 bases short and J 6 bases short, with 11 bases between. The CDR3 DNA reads TGTGCCTGGAGTCAACTAGAACTCAATGAGCAGTTCTTC. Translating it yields CAWSQLELNEQFF.

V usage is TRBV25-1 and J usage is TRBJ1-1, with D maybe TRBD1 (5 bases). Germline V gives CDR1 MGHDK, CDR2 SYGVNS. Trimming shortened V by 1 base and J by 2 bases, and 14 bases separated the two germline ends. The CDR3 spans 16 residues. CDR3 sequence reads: CASSESAGSENTEAFF. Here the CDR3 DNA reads TGTGCCAGCAGTGAATCGGCAGGGTCCGAAAACACTGAAGCTTTCTTT.

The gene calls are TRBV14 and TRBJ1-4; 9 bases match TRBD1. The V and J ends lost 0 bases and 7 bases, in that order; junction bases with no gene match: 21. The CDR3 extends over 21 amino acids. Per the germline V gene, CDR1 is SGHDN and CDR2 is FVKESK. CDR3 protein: CASSQDRRFWHRGLWTEKLFF. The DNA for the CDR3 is TGTGCCAGCAGCCAAGATCGGCGGTTCTGGCACAGGGGGCTCTGGACTGAAAAACTGTTTTTT. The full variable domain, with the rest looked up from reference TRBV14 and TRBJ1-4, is EAGVTQFPSHSVIEKGQTVTLRCDPISGHDNLYWYRRVMGKEIKFLLHFVKESKQDESGMPNNRFLAERTGGTYSTLKVQPAELEDSGVYFCASSQDRRFWHRGLWTEKLFFGSGTQLSVL.

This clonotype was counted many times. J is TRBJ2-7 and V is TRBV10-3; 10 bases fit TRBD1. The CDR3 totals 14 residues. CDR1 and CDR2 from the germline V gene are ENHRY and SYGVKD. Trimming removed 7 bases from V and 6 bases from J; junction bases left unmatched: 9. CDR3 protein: CAITPGQGPFEQYF. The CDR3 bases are TGTGCCATCACACCGGGACAGGGGCCCTTCGAGCAGTACTTC.

This chain's CDR3 is CASSVHYLLDSYNEQFF. The CDR3 nucleotides read TGTGCCAGCAGCGTCCATTATTTATTGGACTCCTACAATGAGCAGTTCTTC. This chain uses TRBV7-2 with TRBJ2-1; D unclear. Trimming took off 5 bases at V and 0 bases at J, with 17 bases between the two ends. Germline values: CDR1 SGHTA, CDR2 FQGNSA. This CDR3 contains 17 residues. Full variable domain (rest looked up from reference TRBV7-2 and TRBJ2-1): GAGVSQSPSNKVTEKGKDVELRCDPISGHTALYWYRQSLGQGLEFLIYFQGNSAPDKSGLPSDRFSAERTGGSVSTLTIQRTQQEDSAVYLCASSVHYLLDSYNEQFFGPGTRLTVL.

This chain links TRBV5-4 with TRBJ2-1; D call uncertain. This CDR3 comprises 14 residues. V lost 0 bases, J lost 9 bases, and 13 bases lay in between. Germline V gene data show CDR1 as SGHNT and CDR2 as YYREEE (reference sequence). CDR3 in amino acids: CASSLALEKIEQFF. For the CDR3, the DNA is TGTGCCAGCAGCTTGGCTCTGGAGAAAATTGAGCAGTTCTTC.

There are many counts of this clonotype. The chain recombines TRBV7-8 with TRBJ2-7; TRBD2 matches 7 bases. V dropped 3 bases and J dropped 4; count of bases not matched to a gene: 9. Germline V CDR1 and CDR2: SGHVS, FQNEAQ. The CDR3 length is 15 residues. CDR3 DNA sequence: TGTGCCAGCAGCTTGACTAGCAGGACCGATTACGAGCAGTACTTC. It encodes CASSLTSRTDYEQYF. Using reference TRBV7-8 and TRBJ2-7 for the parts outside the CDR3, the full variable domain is GAGVSQSPRYKVAKRGQDVALRCDPISGHVSLFWYQQALGQGPEFLTYFQNEAQLDKSGLPSDRFFAERPEGSVSTLKIQRTQQEDSAVYLCASSLTSRTDYEQYFGPGTRLTVT.

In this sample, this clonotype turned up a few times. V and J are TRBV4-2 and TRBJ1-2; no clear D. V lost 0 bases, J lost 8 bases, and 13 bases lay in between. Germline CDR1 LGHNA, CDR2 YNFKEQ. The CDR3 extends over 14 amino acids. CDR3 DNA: TGTGCCAGCAGCCAAGATCCGGAGAGAAAGGGCTACACCTTC. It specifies CASSQDPERKGYTF.

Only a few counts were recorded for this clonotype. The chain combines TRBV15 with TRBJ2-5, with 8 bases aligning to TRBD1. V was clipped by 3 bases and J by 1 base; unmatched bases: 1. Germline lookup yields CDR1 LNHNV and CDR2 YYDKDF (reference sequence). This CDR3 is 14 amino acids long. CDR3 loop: CATSRDRVQETQYF. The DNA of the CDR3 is TGTGCCACCAGCAGGGACAGGGTCCAAGAGACCCAGTACTTC.

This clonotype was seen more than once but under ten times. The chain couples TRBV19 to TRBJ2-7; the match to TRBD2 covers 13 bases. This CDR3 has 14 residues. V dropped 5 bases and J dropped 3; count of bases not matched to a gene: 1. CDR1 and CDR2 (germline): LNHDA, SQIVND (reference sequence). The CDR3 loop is CASSGLAGDYEQYF. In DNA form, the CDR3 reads TGTGCCAGTAGTGGACTAGCGGGGGACTACGAGCAGTACTTC.

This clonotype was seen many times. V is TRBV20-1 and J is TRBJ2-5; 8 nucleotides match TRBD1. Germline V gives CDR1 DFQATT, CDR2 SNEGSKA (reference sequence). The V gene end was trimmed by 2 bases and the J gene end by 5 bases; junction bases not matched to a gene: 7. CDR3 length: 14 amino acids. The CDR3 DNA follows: TGCAGTGCTAGAAATCTGGACAGGGATGAGACCCAGTACTTC. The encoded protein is CSARNLDRDETQYF.

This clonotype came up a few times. CDR3 nucleotides: TGTGCCAGCGGGAGTAGCAACGAGCAGTACTTC. It is translated as CASGSSNEQYF. This chain uses TRBV28 with TRBJ2-7; D perhaps matches TRBD2 (5 bases). The CDR3 runs to 11 residues. Trimming left V 8 bases short and J 5 bases short, with 10 bases between. The germline V gene has CDR1 MDHEN and CDR2 SYDVKM.

This chain's CDR3 is CASSQGTAAFF. The DNA for the CDR3 is TGTGCCAGCAGCCAAGGGACAGCGGCTTTCTTT. V is TRBV28 and J is TRBJ1-1, with 7 bases that match TRBD1. Germline CDR1 reads MDHEN; CDR2 reads SYDVKM. The CDR3 totals 11 residues. V was pared by 6 bases and J by 11 bases, with 6 bases of the junction left unmatched.

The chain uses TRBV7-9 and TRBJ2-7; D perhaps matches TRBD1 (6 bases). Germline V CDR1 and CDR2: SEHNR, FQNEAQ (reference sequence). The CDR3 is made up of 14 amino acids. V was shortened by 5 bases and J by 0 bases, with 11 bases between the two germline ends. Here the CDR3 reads CASSRQGYSYEQYV. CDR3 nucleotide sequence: TGTGCCAGCAGCCGTCAGGGGTACTCCTACGAGCAGTACGTC.

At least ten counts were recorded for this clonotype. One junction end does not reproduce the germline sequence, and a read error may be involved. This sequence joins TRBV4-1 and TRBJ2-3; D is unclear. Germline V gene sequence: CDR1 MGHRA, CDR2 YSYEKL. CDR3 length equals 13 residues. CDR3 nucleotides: TGTGCCAGCAGCCAGGCAGGCACAGATACGCAGTATTTT. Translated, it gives CASSQAGTDTQYF.

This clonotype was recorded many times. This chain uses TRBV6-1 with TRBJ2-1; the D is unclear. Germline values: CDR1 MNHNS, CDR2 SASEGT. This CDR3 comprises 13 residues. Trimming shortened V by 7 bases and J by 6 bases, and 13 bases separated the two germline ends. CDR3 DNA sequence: TGTGCCAGCAACCTACCTGGCGGCAATGAGCAGTTCTTC. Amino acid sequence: CASNLPGGNEQFF.

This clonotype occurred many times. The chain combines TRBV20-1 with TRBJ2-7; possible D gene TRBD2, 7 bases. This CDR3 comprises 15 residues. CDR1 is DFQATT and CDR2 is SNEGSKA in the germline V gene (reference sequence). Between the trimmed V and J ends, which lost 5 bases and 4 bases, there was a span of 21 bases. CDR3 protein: CSAFEGGRNRYEQYF. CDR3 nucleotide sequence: TGCAGTGCTTTCGAGGGGGGGCGCAATAGATACGAGCAGTACTTC.